The 5 T cell receptor beta chains given below trace back to one sample, sequenced in a study of molecular identifiers for immune sequencing clone quantification listed by TCRdb under 2018. The library came from PCR. TCRdb records Illumina HiSeq 4000 as the sequencer. The public reads were quality trimmed at Q25 with fastp and then assembled into clones with MiXCR by TCRdb, keeping productive beta chains. Here each entry gathers all rows of one CDR3 protein and keeps the most common genes and DNA. The sample records about half a million distinct CDR3 sequences, 20% to 25% of which are singletons. The leading ten clones occupy about 0.84% of the sample. The sequenced sample consisted of naive CD8+ T cells from blood, with Jurkat cell RNA spiked in. The cell subset or site label, as the study defines it: FACS-sorted CD8+CD4-CCR7+CD45RA+ naive T cells. Receptor source: a human donor in good health. Some libraries in this study had Jurkat cell RNA spiked in.

Comment on this clonotype: A read error may explain this, as a much larger clone is one base away. This sequence joins TRBV7-9 and TRBJ1-1; no definite D call. The CDR3 has 15 amino acids. CDR1 and CDR2 from the germline V gene are SEHNR and FQNEAQ (reference sequence). This chain's CDR3 is CVSSLVLGRDTEAFF. The DNA for the CDR3 is TGTGTCAGCAGCTTAGTTCTGGGCAGAGACACTGAAGCTTTCTTT.

As regards this clonotype: At one of its ends the junction is not consistent with the germline gene, which may arise from a read error. CDR3 sequence: CASSPDKSYEQYF. CDR3 nucleotide sequence: TGCGCCAGCAGCCCGGACAAGAGCTACGAGCAGTACTTC. This chain joins TRBV7-6 and TRBJ2-7, with D tentatively TRBD1 (5 bases). The CDR3 consists of 13 residues. Per germline, CDR1 SGHVS and CDR2 FNYEAQ.

This clonotype was counted between two and nine times. V usage is TRBV7-9 and J usage is TRBJ2-7; D possibly corresponds to TRBD1 (6 bases). CDR1 SEHNR and CDR2 FQNEAQ come from the germline V gene (reference sequence). V lost 2 bases, J lost 2 bases, and 13 bases lay in between. This CDR3 is built from 15 residues. The CDR3 DNA reads TGTGCCAGCAGCTTACAGGGGTTAGGTACCTACGAGCAGTACTTC. It yields the protein CASSLQGLGTYEQYF.

This clonotype was counted only a few times. The chain is built from TRBV4-1 and TRBJ1-2; no clear D. Germline V gene lookup returns CDR1 MGHRA and CDR2 YSYEKL. The CDR3 covers 15 residues. Trimming took 6 bases from V and 0 from J, leaving 14 bases between them. The CDR3 reads CASRPVDTTNYGYTF. As DNA, the CDR3 is TGCGCCAGCAGACCAGTCGACACCACTAACTATGGCTACACCTTC.

This clonotype has at least ten counts. The chain joins TRBV27 to TRBJ1-2; TRBD1 agrees at 8 bases. The J segment lost 7 bases and the V segment lost 3 bases, leaving 10 bases of the junction unmatched. CDR1 and CDR2 (germline): MNHEY, SMNVEV (reference sequence). There are 15 residues in the CDR3. CDR3 amino acids: CASSFGQGGVSGYTF. The CDR3 nucleotides are TGTGCCAGCAGTTTTGGACAGGGCGGTGTAAGTGGCTACACCTTC.